The entry that follows covers one T cell receptor (beta chain) sequence. No antigen is known for it. This entry belongs to a study of blood T cells in healthy people across ages. Study-wide results and limits: Compared with aged donors, long-lived donors showed fewer expanded clones, suggesting selection. PBMCs that were unsorted prevented a conclusive naive versus antigen-experienced comparison.

Through a sample-barcoded 5' primer and a J-beta primer mix, a second PCR was run for roughly 6 to 12 cycles. Each TCR beta cDNA got a 12-nucleotide random molecular identifier. TCRdb processed the 5' RACE reads anew with MiXCR; each CDR3 protein has one entry. This table has 890,000 or so distinct CDR3 sequences, approximately 59% appearing once. The ends lost 5 bases at V and 13 bases at J; junction bases unmatched: 11. Germline CDR1 is SGHAT and CDR2 is FQNNGV. This CDR3 is 13 amino acids long. Donors ranged from roughly 6 to 90 years old and were healthy Caucasians in Russia. The chain carries TRBV11-2 and TRBJ2-1, with TRBD1 matching 7 bases. The receptor was derived from a man aged 25 to 45 in good health. Sequenced input: blood. In nucleotides, the CDR3 is TGTGCCAGCAGCCTTGACAGGGCTGAGACCCAGTTCTTC. Translation: CASSLDRAETQFF.